This TCR beta chain emerged from a study of blood T cells in healthy people across ages. The CDR3 runs 16 residues. CDR1 and CDR2 (germline): MNHEY, SVGEGT. V was shortened by 0 bases and J by 2 bases, with 13 bases between the two germline ends. It was with a sample-barcoded 5' primer and a J-beta primer mix that a second PCR of roughly 6 to 12 cycles was run. From the 5' RACE reads, TCRdb called clonotypes with MiXCR, one entry per CDR3 protein. There are 1,300,000 or so distinct CDR3 sequences in the sample; almost 60% occur only once, and 5.5% to 8% lies in the top ten. The source of this sequence is a man between 18 and 35 years old in good health. Sequencing was done on a sample of blood. This chain joins TRBV6-2 or TRBV6-3 and TRBJ2-5; D is tentatively TRBD1 or TRBD2 (6 bases each). The CDR3 protein is CASSYSPSGAQETQYF. The DNA for the CDR3 is TGTGCCAGCAGTTACTCCCCTTCGGGGGCTCAAGAGACCCAGTACTTC.